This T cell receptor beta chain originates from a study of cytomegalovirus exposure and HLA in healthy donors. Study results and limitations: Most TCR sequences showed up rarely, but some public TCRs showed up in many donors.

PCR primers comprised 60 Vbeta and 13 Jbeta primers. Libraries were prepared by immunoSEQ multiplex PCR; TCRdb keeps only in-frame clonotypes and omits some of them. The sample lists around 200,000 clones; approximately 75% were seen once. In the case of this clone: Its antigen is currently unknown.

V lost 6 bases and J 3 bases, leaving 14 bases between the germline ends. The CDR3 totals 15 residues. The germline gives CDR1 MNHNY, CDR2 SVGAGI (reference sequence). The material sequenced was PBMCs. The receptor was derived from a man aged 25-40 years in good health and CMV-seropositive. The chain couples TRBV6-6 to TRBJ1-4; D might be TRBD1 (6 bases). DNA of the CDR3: TGTGCCAGCAGGCCCCCGACAGGCCCTAATGAAAAACTGTTTTTT. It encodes CASRPPTGPNEKLFF.